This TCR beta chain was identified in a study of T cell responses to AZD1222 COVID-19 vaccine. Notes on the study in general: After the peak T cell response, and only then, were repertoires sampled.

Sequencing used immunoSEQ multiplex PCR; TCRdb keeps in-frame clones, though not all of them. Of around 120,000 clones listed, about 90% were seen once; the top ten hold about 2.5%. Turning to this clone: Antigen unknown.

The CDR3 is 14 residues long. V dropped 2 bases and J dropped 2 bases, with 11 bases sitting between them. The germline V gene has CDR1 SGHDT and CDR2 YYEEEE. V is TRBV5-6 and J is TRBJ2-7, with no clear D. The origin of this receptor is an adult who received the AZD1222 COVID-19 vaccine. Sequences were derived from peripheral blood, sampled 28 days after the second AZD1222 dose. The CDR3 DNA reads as TGTGCCAGCAGCTTAGGTACTCTGACCTACGAGCAGTACTTC. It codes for CASSLGTLTYEQYF.